The subject of this entry is one T cell receptor beta chain. The antigen remains undetermined. The CDR3 totals 15 residues. V lost 4 bases, J lost 6 bases, and 7 bases stayed unmatched. CDR1 MNHEY and CDR2 SMNVEV come from the germline V gene (reference sequence). The table came from immunoSEQ multiplex PCR; TCRdb's copy has only in-frame clones and leaves some out. This table has some 120,000 clones, about nine tenths appearing once. The data belong to a study of T cell responses to AZD1222 COVID-19 vaccine. Study-level results: After two AZD1222 doses, spike-specific TCR breadth and depth rose versus day 0. It was only after the peak T cell response that any repertoires were sampled. There were vaccine-associated CD4 TCRs across spike, dominant at 160-218 and 743-854. Unmutated variant regions reportedly attract nearly half of all spike-specific TCRs.

This chain connects TRBV27 to TRBJ2-1; 9 bases line up with TRBD1. This clonotype was sampled from an adult who received the AZD1222 COVID-19 vaccine. The material sequenced was peripheral blood, taken 28 days after the second AZD1222 dose. The CDR3 DNA reads TGTGCCAGCAGTTCGGGGACAGGGACCCTCAATGAGCAGTTCTTC. This translates into CASSSGTGTLNEQFF.